This T cell receptor (beta chain) was identified in a study of T cell changes during pregnancy in multiple sclerosis. V lost 1 base and J lost 4, with 13 bases in between. The germline V gene encodes CDR1 SGHVS and CDR2 FNYEAQ. This CDR3 region has 15 residues. Here immunoSEQ multiplex PCR was the method, and the copy in TCRdb shows in-frame clones only, minus some. The table records roughly 80,000 clones, about 90% of them present only once. This receptor was identified in a female donor with multiple sclerosis, enrolled in a pregnancy study. The chain is built from TRBV7-6 and TRBJ1-1, with D perhaps matching TRBD1 (5 bases). The starting material was peripheral blood, obtained before pregnancy. The CDR3 loop reads CASSLVPRVGTEAFF. Here the CDR3 DNA reads TGTGCCAGCAGCTTAGTCCCCAGGGTGGGCACTGAAGCTTTCTTT.